These 7 T cell receptor beta chains came from one sample sequenced in a study of T cells in Graves' hyperthyroidism and ophthalmopathy. TCR beta CDR3 regions were amplified from RNA transcripts. A first-round RT-PCR of the TCR CDR3 used the HTBI primer set. TCRdb reprocessed the multiplex PCR reads with MiXCR, giving one entry per CDR3 protein. The sample lists 550,000 to 700,000 distinct CDR3 sequences, roughly 50% occurring once. Sequenced sample: peripheral blood or thyroid tissue (not recorded which). The receptors were gathered from an adult woman with Graves' disease, either hyperthyroidism or ophthalmopathy (not recorded which).

This chain uses TRBV29-1 with TRBJ1-1; D call uncertain. Germline CDR1 SQVTM, CDR2 ANQGSEA. The CDR3 is made up of 13 amino acids. CDR3 coding DNA: TGCACCTGCAGCTTCGAGGGTAACACTGAAGCTTTCTTT. This codes for CTCSFEGNTEAFF. Drawing the rest from reference TRBV29-1 and TRBJ1-1, the complete variable domain is SAVISQKPSRDICQRGTSLTIQCQVDSQVTMMFWYRQQPGQSLTLIATANQGSEATYESGFVIDKFPISRPNLTFSTLTVSNMSPEDSSIYLCTCSFEGNTEAFFGQGTRLTVV.

There are many counts of this clonotype. Germline and junction disagree at one end, which may indicate a read error. The rearrangement links TRBV10-3 to TRBJ1-1; D perhaps matches TRBD1 (6 bases). Germline CDR1 and CDR2: ENHRY and SYGVKD. The CDR3 is 15 amino acids. In DNA form, the CDR3 reads TGTGCCAGCAGTGAGGGGGACCCAATGAACACTGAAGCTTTCTTT. Amino acid sequence: CASSEGDPMNTEAFF.

This clonotype was detected ten times or more. The rearrangement joins TRBV7-2 to TRBJ2-7, with D maybe TRBD1 (5 bases). Trimming pared 3 bases from V and 6 bases from J, leaving 15 bases between. This CDR3 is 14 amino acids long. Germline lookup yields CDR1 SGHTA and CDR2 FQGNSA. CDR3 sequence: CASSFRAGLGEQYF. DNA for the CDR3: TGTGCCAGCAGCTTTAGGGCAGGGCTGGGCGAGCAGTACTTC.

This clonotype was recorded at least ten times. This chain connects TRBV20-1 to TRBJ2-5; no clear D. The CDR3 covers 12 residues. CDR1 is DFQATT, CDR2 SNEGSKA, per germline (reference sequence). V lost 5 bases to trimming and J lost 5 bases, with 12 bases between them. Here the CDR3 reads CSALRDVETQYF. The CDR3 coding sequence is TGCAGTGCTCTCCGAGATGTGGAGACCCAGTACTTC.

The chain links TRBV2 to TRBJ1-1; unclear D gene. Trimming took off 7 bases at V and 7 bases at J, with 19 bases between the two ends. The CDR3 covers 14 residues. Germline V gene sequence: CDR1 SNHLY, CDR2 FYNNEI. CDR3 DNA sequence: TGTGCCAGCACCGAGACGAGTAGTGGGATTGAAGCTTTCTTT. Protein sequence: CASTETSSGIEAFF.

This clonotype was counted a few times. CDR3 sequence: CATSRTGGSYGYTF. As DNA, the CDR3 is TGTGCCACCAGCAGAACAGGGGGCAGCTATGGCTACACCTTC. The chain recombines TRBV15 with TRBJ1-2, with 9 bases lining up with TRBD1. Per the germline V gene, CDR1 is LNHNV and CDR2 is YYDKDF (reference sequence). The CDR3 has 14 amino acids. Trimming took 2 bases from V and 4 from J; bases not matched to a gene: 2. The full variable domain, completed using reference TRBV15 and TRBJ1-2, is DAMVIQNPRYQVTQFGKPVTLSCSQTLNHNVMYWYQQKSSQAPKLLFHYYDKDFNNEADTPDNFQSRRPNTSFCFLDIRSPGLGDTAMYLCATSRTGGSYGYTFGSGTRLTVV.

Ten or more counts support this clonotype. The chain couples TRBV7-6 to TRBJ2-2; TRBD1 agrees at 10 bases. The junction had 4 bases not matched to a gene; V was cut back by 5 bases and J by 4 bases. From germline, CDR1 is SGHVS and CDR2 FNYEAQ. The CDR3 spans 15 residues. CDR3: CASSPRDRGTGELFF. Here the CDR3 DNA reads TGTGCCAGCAGCCCCCGGGACAGGGGCACCGGGGAGCTGTTTTTT.